The T cell receptor (beta chain) under discussion was sequenced for a study of metastatic and nonmetastatic thyroid tumors. This clone was recorded once. The antigen is unknown. Germline is not matched at one junction end, which may reflect a read error. Study outcomes and limitations: When malignant thyroid tumors were compared with benign nodules, TCR beta diversity was reportedly significantly higher in the malignant tumors. This held in both blood and tumor samples.

The CDR3 contains 15 residues. Germline CDR1 and CDR2: SGHTA and FQGNSA. Each patient came to thyroid surgery without any prior treatment (of any kind). From the PCR reads, TCRdb re-called clones with MiXCR. Among approximately 24,000 clones listed, just under 15% were seen once. This TCR was sampled from a female donor with papillary thyroid cancer or a benign thyroid nodule (not recorded which). Some clones in this sample may be carry-over from other donors' samples. The V and J genes are TRBV7-2 and TRBJ2-5; tentatively, D is TRBD1 or TRBD2 (5 bases each). The sample was blood. CDR3 bases: TGTGCCAGCAGCTTGTTGGGGCTAGCCCAAGAGACCCACTACTTC. Its translation: CASSLLGLAQETHYF.